This passage covers 2 T cell receptor beta chains from one sample sequenced in a study of blood T cell repertoires in COVID-19 (dated by TCRdb to 2020 to 2022). The library came from the immunoSEQ multiplex PCR assay. TCRdb's version of the immuneACCESS table is confined to in-frame rearrangements and falls short of the full clone set. An unresolved V gene accounts for under half of the shortfall where checked; the remainder is of unknown origin. The sample yields 380,000 or so clones; about 89% were counted once. The ten largest clones represent roughly 1.4% of the sample. The sample consisted of PBMCs or T cells enriched from blood (not recorded which). Every receptor here comes from a man aged 30 to 39 who had recovered from COVID-19.

The rearrangement joins TRBV23-1 to TRBJ2-3; 9 nucleotides line up with TRBD1. TRBV23-1 is an ORF, with its function uncertain. Trimming cost V 3 bases and J 2 bases; bases outside gene matches: 6. This CDR3 region has 16 residues. The CDR3 sequence: CASSHPRTGVTDTQYF. CDR3 coding DNA: TGCGCCAGCAGTCATCCCCGGACAGGGGTCACAGATACGCAGTATTTT.

The CDR3 DNA is TGTGCCAGCAGCTACAGGGGGCTAGGCACCGGGGAGCTGTTTTTT. This codes for CASSYRGLGTGELFF. The chain uses TRBV2 and TRBJ2-2, with 9 bases matching TRBD1. Germline V lookup: CDR1 SNHLY, CDR2 FYNNEI. V lost 6 bases to trimming and J lost 4 bases; unmatched junction nucleotides: 6. This CDR3 is built from 15 residues.